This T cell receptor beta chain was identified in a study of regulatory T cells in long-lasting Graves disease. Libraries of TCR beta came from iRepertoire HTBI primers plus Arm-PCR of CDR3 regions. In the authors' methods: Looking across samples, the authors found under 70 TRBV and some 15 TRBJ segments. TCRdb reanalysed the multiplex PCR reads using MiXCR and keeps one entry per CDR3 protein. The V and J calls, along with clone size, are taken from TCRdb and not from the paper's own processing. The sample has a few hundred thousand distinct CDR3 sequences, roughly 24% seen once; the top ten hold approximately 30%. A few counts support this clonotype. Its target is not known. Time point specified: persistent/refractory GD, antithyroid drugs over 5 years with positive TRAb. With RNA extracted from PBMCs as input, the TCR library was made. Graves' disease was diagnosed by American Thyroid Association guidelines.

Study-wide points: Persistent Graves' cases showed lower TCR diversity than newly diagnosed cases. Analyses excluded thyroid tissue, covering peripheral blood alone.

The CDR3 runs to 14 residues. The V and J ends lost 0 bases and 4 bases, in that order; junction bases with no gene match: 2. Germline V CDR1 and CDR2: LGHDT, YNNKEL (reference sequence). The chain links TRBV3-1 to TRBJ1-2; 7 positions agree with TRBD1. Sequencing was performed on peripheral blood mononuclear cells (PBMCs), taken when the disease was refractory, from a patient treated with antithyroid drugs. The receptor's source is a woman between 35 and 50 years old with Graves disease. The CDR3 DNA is TGTGCCAGCAGCCAAGACAGGGGGGCCTATGGCTACACCTTC. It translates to CASSQDRGAYGYTF.